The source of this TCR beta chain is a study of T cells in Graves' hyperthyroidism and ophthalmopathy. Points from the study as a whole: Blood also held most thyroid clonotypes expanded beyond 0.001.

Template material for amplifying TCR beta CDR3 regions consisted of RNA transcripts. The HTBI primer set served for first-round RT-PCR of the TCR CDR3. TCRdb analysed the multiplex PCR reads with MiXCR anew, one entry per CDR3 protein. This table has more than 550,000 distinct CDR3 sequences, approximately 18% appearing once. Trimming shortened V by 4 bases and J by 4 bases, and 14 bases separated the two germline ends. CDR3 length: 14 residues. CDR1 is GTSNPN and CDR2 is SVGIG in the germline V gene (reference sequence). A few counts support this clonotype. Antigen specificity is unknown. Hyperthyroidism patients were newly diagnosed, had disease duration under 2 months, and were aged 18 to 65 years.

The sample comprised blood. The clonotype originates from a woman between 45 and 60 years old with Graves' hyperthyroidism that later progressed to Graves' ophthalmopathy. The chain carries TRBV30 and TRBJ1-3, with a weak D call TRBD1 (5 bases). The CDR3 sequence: CAWNIREPGNTIYF. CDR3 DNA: TGTGCCTGGAATATCAGGGAACCCGGAAACACCATATATTTT.